This TCR beta chain was sequenced for a study of T cell responses to AZD1222 COVID-19 vaccine. General study points: Recipients of AZD1222 seropositive at baseline numbered only 6 or 7. Spike-specific TCR breadth and depth were elevated following two AZD1222 doses. Donors were chiefly white British, with a greater number of females, and clonal diversity was perhaps underestimated.

This clone was recorded once. Its target is unknown. Sequencing was performed with immunoSEQ multiplex PCR; in TCRdb, only in-frame clones are kept and a portion is missing. The repertoire consists of about 97,000 clones, with around 87% occurring once and the leading ten covering roughly a tenth. With 4 bases removed from V and 1 base from J, the gap between germline ends came to 5 bases. Germline V lookup: CDR1 SGHRS, CDR2 YFSETQ. The CDR3 has 12 residues. This receptor was obtained from an adult who received the AZD1222 COVID-19 vaccine. The genes are TRBV5-1 and TRBJ2-5; D uncertain. Sequences were derived from peripheral blood, sampled 28 days after the second AZD1222 dose. CDR3 sequence: CASSRSQETQYF. The CDR3 nucleotides are TGCGCCAGCAGCCGCTCCCAAGAGACCCAGTACTTC.